The 16 T cell receptor beta chains reported below all come from one sample, sequenced in a study of blood T cell repertoires in COVID-19 (dated by TCRdb to 2019 to 2021). Preparation of the library involved the immunoSEQ multiplex PCR assay. TCRdb took over this immuneACCESS table, retaining in-frame rearrangements with V and J assigned. Such tables are incomplete; in checked studies, under half of the missing clones stem from an unresolved V gene, and the remainder is unexplained. This sample lists 130,000 to 150,000 clones; 70% to 90% were detected once. The ten largest clones add up to 10% to 15% of the sample. Sequencing was carried out using peripheral blood. The receptors were sampled from a man in his sixties with active or convalescent COVID-19.

The chain carries TRBV6-5 and TRBJ1-5; TRBD1 matches at 7 bases. With V trimmed by 6 bases and J by 3 bases, 8 bases remained unmatched. The V gene's germline CDR1 is MNHEY and CDR2 SVGAGI. The CDR3 contains 15 residues. The CDR3 DNA reads TGTGCCAGCAGAGGTCCGGGACAGTCCAATCAGCCCCAGCATTTT. As protein: CASRGPGQSNQPQHF.

The chain has TRBV6-4 and TRBJ2-1, with D possibly TRBD1 on 5 matching bases. CDR3 size: 17 residues. Germline V lookup: CDR1 MRHNA, CDR2 SNTAGT. V lost 3 bases and J lost 5, with 20 bases in between. CDR3 region: CASSESRGTQGNNEQFF. In DNA form, the CDR3 reads TGTGCCAGCAGTGAAAGTCGAGGAACCCAGGGTAACAATGAGCAGTTCTTC.

The chain uses TRBV11-2 and TRBJ1-3; a weak D match, TRBD1 (5 bases). Germline V gene sequence: CDR1 SGHAT, CDR2 FQNNGV. V lost 0 bases and J lost 3, with 12 bases in between. This CDR3 spans 16 amino acids. CDR3 amino acids: CASSLEGPDLGNTIYF. The CDR3 DNA follows: TGTGCCAGCAGCTTAGAGGGGCCGGACCTTGGAAACACCATATATTTT.

A single count supports this clone. The chain combines TRBV5-3 with TRBJ2-2; D may be TRBD2 (6 bases). TRBV5-3 is sorted into the ORF group, with uncertain function. The V and J ends lost 1 base and 8 bases respectively, with 9 bases between them. The CDR3 runs to 13 residues. Written as DNA, the CDR3 is TGTGCCAGAAGCTTGAGGGAGGCTGGGGAGCTGTTTTTT. Amino acids: CARSLREAGELFF.

This chain links TRBV5-1 with TRBJ2-6, with D uncertain. This CDR3 comprises 15 residues. Germline V gene lookup returns CDR1 SGHRS and CDR2 YFSETQ. Trimming took 2 bases from V and 4 from J, leaving 10 bases between them. CDR3 in amino acids: CASSFESQGANVLTF. The DNA of the CDR3 is TGCGCCAGCAGCTTCGAAAGCCAAGGGGCCAACGTCCTGACTTTC.

A word on this clone: The same CDR3 is also encoded by other DNA sequences in this sample. The rearrangement links TRBV5-1 to TRBJ1-4; perhaps TRBD1 as D (5 bases). CDR1 SGHRS and CDR2 YFSETQ come from the germline V gene. This CDR3 has 14 residues. V was trimmed by 3 bases and J by 2 bases, leaving 8 bases between them. CDR3: CASSSGSTNEKLFF. CDR3 DNA sequence: TGCGCCAGCAGCTCAGGGTCTACTAATGAAAAACTGTTTTTT.

This clone has just a few counts. CDR3 nucleotide sequence: TGTGCCAGCAGTCCAAACAGGGGCCGAAACACCATATATTTT. Its protein is CASSPNRGRNTIYF. The V and J genes are TRBV28 and TRBJ1-3; 7 bases match TRBD1. The J segment lost 5 bases and the V segment lost 5 bases, leaving 6 bases of the junction unmatched. The CDR3 contains 14 residues. The V gene's germline CDR1 is MDHEN and CDR2 SYDVKM.

The V and J genes are TRBV29-1 and TRBJ1-2; D ambiguous. The CDR3 extends over 12 amino acids. V was trimmed by 5 bases and J by 3 bases, leaving 10 bases between them. Germline CDR1 is SQVTM and CDR2 is ANQGSEA. The CDR3 region has the DNA TGCAGCGTTCTCCTCCCCGACTATGGCTACACCTTC. Translated, it gives CSVLLPDYGYTF.

J is TRBJ1-2 and V is TRBV3-1 (or the pseudogene TRBV3-2); TRBD1 is a possible D gene (6 bases). Germline loops: CDR1 LGHDT, CDR2 YNNKEL (reference sequence). V was clipped by 3 bases and J by 8 bases, with 10 bases between them. This CDR3 contains 12 residues. In DNA form, the CDR3 reads TGTGCCAGCAGCCATAGGGGGGGCGGCTACACCTTC. Translation: CASSHRGGGYTF.

This chain links TRBV28 with TRBJ1-5; 10 nucleotides align to TRBD1. Trimming cost V 4 bases and J 6 bases; bases outside gene matches: 3. Germline CDR1 reads MDHEN; CDR2 reads SYDVKM. The length of the CDR3 is 14 residues. The CDR3 spells CASSSTGGSQPQHF. The CDR3 DNA is TGTGCCAGCAGTTCGACAGGGGGCAGTCAGCCCCAGCATTTT.

The chain recombines TRBV5-1 with TRBJ2-3; no definite D call. The germline gives CDR1 SGHRS, CDR2 YFSETQ. This CDR3 region has 15 residues. Trimming took 0 bases from V and 3 from J, leaving 11 bases between them. The chain's CDR3 is CASSLEGRRTDTQYF. The CDR3 DNA reads TGCGCCAGCAGCTTGGAAGGCAGGCGTACAGATACGCAGTATTTT. Combining the CDR3 with reference TRBV5-1 and TRBJ2-3 gives the whole variable domain KAGVTQTPRYLIKTRGQQVTLSCSPISGHRSVSWYQQTPGQGLQFLFEYFSETQRNKGNFPGRFSGRQFSNSRSEMNVSTLELGDSALYLCASSLEGRRTDTQYFGPGTRLTVL.

A word on this clone: The sample holds other DNA sequences that translate to the same CDR3. V and J are TRBV7-9 and TRBJ2-3; 9 bases are a match to TRBD2. V shed 2 bases and J 3 bases; nucleotides not matched to a gene: 0. This CDR3 spans 14 amino acids. Germline V gene sequence: CDR1 SEHNR, CDR2 FQNEAQ (reference sequence). DNA for the CDR3: TGTGCCAGCAGCTTAAGCGGGAGGACAGATACGCAGTATTTT. It translates to CASSLSGRTDTQYF. Complete variable domain (other parts from reference TRBV7-9 and TRBJ2-3): DTGVSQNPRHKITKRGQNVTFRCDPISEHNRLYWYRQTLGQGPEFLTYFQNEAQLEKSRLLSDRFSAERPKGSFSTLEIQRTEQGDSAMYLCASSLSGRTDTQYFGPGTRLTVL.

This chain uses TRBV28 with TRBJ2-7, with TRBD1 matching over 7 bases. The length of the CDR3 is 12 residues. Losses at the gene ends were 6 bases for V and 6 bases for J; bases not matched to a gene: 5. Germline V gene data show CDR1 as MDHEN and CDR2 as SYDVKM. The CDR3: CASRWAGGEQYF. CDR3 in DNA: TGTGCCAGCAGGTGGGCAGGGGGCGAGCAGTACTTC. Complete variable domain (other parts from reference TRBV28 and TRBJ2-7): DVKVTQSSRYLVKRTGEKVFLECVQDMDHENMFWYRQDPGLGLRLIYFSYDVKMKEKGDIPEGYSVSREKKERFSLILESASTNQTSMYLCASRWAGGEQYFGPGTRLTVT.

The chain joins TRBV27 to TRBJ2-1; D is unclear. Trimming stripped 6 bases from V and 5 bases from J, with 11 bases between. The CDR3 runs 13 residues. Germline V gene sequence: CDR1 MNHEY, CDR2 SMNVEV (reference sequence). The CDR3 region is CASRRQRDNEQFF. As DNA, the CDR3 is TGTGCCAGCAGGCGACAAAGAGACAATGAGCAGTTCTTC.

The chain carries TRBV7-6 and TRBJ2-1; the match to TRBD1 covers 10 bases. Trimming at V came to 8 bases and at J to 8 bases, leaving 12 bases not matched to a gene. This CDR3 contains 15 residues. Germline V gene lookup returns CDR1 SGHVS and CDR2 FNYEAQ. CDR3 loop: CASRVDRGARDEQFF. In DNA form, the CDR3 reads TGTGCCAGCCGCGTGGACAGGGGGGCCCGGGATGAGCAGTTCTTC.

The rearrangement joins TRBV5-6 to TRBJ2-7, with 9 bases fitting TRBD2. In germline, CDR1 is SGHDT, CDR2 YYEEEE. This CDR3 comprises 16 residues. Trimming removed 4 bases from V and 5 bases from J; junction bases left unmatched: 13. The CDR3 here is CASSRQRSGRRHEQYF. The CDR3, as DNA: TGTGCCAGCAGCAGACAAAGGAGCGGGAGGAGGCACGAGCAGTACTTC.